This note documents a single T cell receptor beta chain sequence. Its antigen is unknown. These data originate in a study of cytomegalovirus exposure and HLA in healthy donors. Study-level information: In a later analysis, the 120 or so validation repertoires were reported to have used the same platform as the roughly 730 first-cohort repertoires. Study results and limitations: Investigators reported 150 to 200 TCR beta chains as tied to cytomegalovirus. Cytomegalovirus status was reportedly diagnosed by the classifier with high specificity and sensitivity.

Produced via immunoSEQ multiplex PCR; TCRdb's table is partial and in-frame only. The data hold fewer than 120,000 clones, with over 75% observed a single time. CDR1 is SGHDN, CDR2 FVKESK, per germline. The J segment lost 0 bases and the V segment lost 8 bases, leaving 17 bases of the junction unmatched. The CDR3 spans 19 residues. V gene TRBV14 combines with J gene TRBJ2-7; 12 bases agree with TRBD2. This TCR was sampled from a woman aged 25 to 39 in good health and CMV-seropositive. Sequencing was done on a sample of PBMCs. Here the CDR3 DNA reads TGTGCCAGCCCCAATCCGGGGACTAGCGGGTCTCGAAGCTCCTACGAGCAGTACTTC. Translating gives CASPNPGTSGSRSSYEQYF.